The 12 T cell receptor beta chains in this list originate from one sample, sequenced in a study of blood T cell repertoires in COVID-19. Using immunoSEQ multiplex PCR, the repertoire was profiled, and TCRdb retains in-frame clones only, with some absent. This table holds tens of thousands of clones, roughly 90% found once. Sequenced: peripheral blood. The receptors originated from a woman of 80 years or more with COVID-19, enrolled during active disease.

The chain combines TRBV10-3 with TRBJ2-5, with 8 positions matching TRBD2. V lost 10 bases and J lost 4; bases outside the gene matches: 8. This CDR3 is built from 13 residues. From germline, CDR1 is ENHRY and CDR2 SYGVKD. The chain's CDR3 is CATRPGRGETQYF. The CDR3 DNA reads TGTGCCACCCGACCCGGGAGGGGAGAGACCCAGTACTTC.

This chain connects TRBV28 to TRBJ1-6; D gene ambiguous. The CDR3 contains 16 residues. Germline assignment: CDR1 MDHEN and CDR2 SYDVKM. V gave up 5 bases and J gave up 0 bases, with 11 bases separating them. CDR3 residues: CASSGMGSSYNSPLHF. CDR3 nucleotide sequence: TGTGCCAGCAGTGGGATGGGGAGCTCCTATAATTCACCCCTCCACTTT.

The chain combines TRBV11-2 with TRBJ2-5; D call uncertain. The CDR3 runs to 12 residues. V lost 5 bases and J 1 base, leaving 5 bases between the germline ends. From germline, CDR1 is SGHAT and CDR2 FQNNGV. The CDR3 is CASSPIQETQYF. DNA of the CDR3: TGTGCCAGCAGCCCAATCCAAGAGACCCAGTACTTC.

The rearrangement links TRBV11-1 to TRBJ1-2, with 7 bases identical to TRBD1. Germline CDR1 and CDR2: SGHAT and FQDESV (reference sequence). The CDR3 has 14 residues. V was pared by 8 bases and J by 8 bases, with 14 bases of the junction left unmatched. CDR3: CASPPKYRGGGYTF. The DNA of the CDR3 is TGTGCCAGCCCACCAAAGTACAGGGGTGGGGGCTACACCTTC.

The chain has TRBV2 and TRBJ2-7, with D possibly being TRBD2 (7 bases). V gave up 7 bases and J gave up 5 bases, with 12 bases separating them. The germline V gene has CDR1 SNHLY and CDR2 FYNNEI. This CDR3 comprises 12 residues. The CDR3 sequence: CASKTGGHEQYF. The CDR3 bases are TGTGCCAGCAAAACGGGGGGCCACGAGCAGTACTTC. Full variable domain (remainder filled in from reference TRBV2 and TRBJ2-7): EPEVTQTPSHQVTQMGQEVILRCVPISNHLYFYWYRQILGQKVEFLVSFYNNEISEKSEIFDDQFSVERPDGSNFTLKIRSTKLEDSAMYFCASKTGGHEQYFGPGTRLTVT.

This chain connects TRBV9 to TRBJ1-3; D not resolved. Trimming took off 4 bases at V and 0 bases at J, with 17 bases between the two ends. Germline CDR1 is SGDLS and CDR2 is YYNGEE. CDR3 size: 17 residues. CDR3 region: CASSTTPGSASGNTIYF. The CDR3 DNA sequence: TGTGCCAGCAGCACTACCCCCGGGAGCGCCTCTGGAAACACCATATATTTT.

V and J are TRBV4-1 and TRBJ2-1; D gene ambiguous. The V end was cut by 0 bases, the J end by 8 bases, with 8 bases between. CDR1 is MGHRA, CDR2 YSYEKL, per germline. The CDR3 is 13 residues long. The DNA for the CDR3 is TGCGCCAGCAGCCAAGAGCGGCAAGATGAGCAGTTCTTC. This codes for CASSQERQDEQFF.

The V and J genes are TRBV3-1 (or the pseudogene TRBV3-2) and TRBJ1-1; D remains ambiguous. The V end was cut by 6 bases, the J end by 8 bases, with 13 bases between. Germline V gene data show CDR1 as LGHDT and CDR2 as YNNKEL (reference sequence). This CDR3 spans 12 amino acids. CDR3 sequence (DNA): TGTGCCAGCAGTCGTCTGGGGAGAGAAGCTTTCTTT. Protein product: CASSRLGREAFF.

This sequence joins TRBV6-1 and TRBJ1-4; a weak D match, TRBD1 (6 bases). In germline, CDR1 is MNHNS, CDR2 SASEGT. CDR3 length: 17 residues. V shed 0 bases and J shed 8 bases, with 19 bases lying between them. The CDR3 here is CASSEAKGGGKGEKLFF. CDR3 in DNA: TGTGCCAGCAGTGAAGCAAAAGGGGGTGGTAAAGGCGAAAAACTGTTTTTT.

The chain uses TRBV30 and TRBJ1-1, with D possibly TRBD1 on 6 matching bases. With 0 bases removed from V and 1 base from J, the gap between germline ends came to 12 bases. Looked up from germline, CDR1 is GTSNPN and CDR2 is SVGIG (reference sequence). CDR3 length: 15 amino acids. Here the CDR3 DNA reads TGTGCCTGGAGTGTGAGGGGGTTCACGAACACTGAAGCTTTCTTT. This codes for CAWSVRGFTNTEAFF.

The chain joins TRBV10-2 to TRBJ2-7; the match to TRBD1 covers 8 bases. The CDR3 has 13 amino acids. Germline lookup yields CDR1 WSHSY and CDR2 SAAADI. The V segment lost 5 bases and the J segment 3 bases; nucleotides outside the gene matches: 3. The CDR3 region has the DNA TGCGCCAGCAGTTTGACAGGGGACTACGAGCAGTACTTC. This translates into CASSLTGDYEQYF.

The chain combines TRBV11-2 with TRBJ1-6, with TRBD1 identical over 7 bases. This CDR3 has 14 residues. After removal of 5 bases from V and 9 bases from J, the junction contained 7 bases not matched to a gene. The germline CDR1 and CDR2 sequences are SGHAT and FQNNGV. This CDR3 reads CASSLGAGGSPLHF. In DNA form, the CDR3 reads TGTGCCAGCAGCCTGGGGGCAGGGGGTTCACCCCTCCACTTT.